The 4 T cell receptor beta chains given below trace back to one sample, sequenced in a study of cytomegalovirus exposure and HLA in healthy donors. PCR involved 60 Vbeta and 13 Jbeta primers. The table came from immunoSEQ multiplex PCR; TCRdb's copy has only in-frame clones and leaves some out. Among about 130,000 clones listed, more than 65% were seen once. Input material: PBMCs. These receptors were collected from a woman aged 55-75 years in good health and CMV-seropositive.

This clone was picked up a small number of times. The chain's CDR3 is CASSQTGGNEKLFF. The CDR3 coding sequence is TGTGCCAGCAGTCAGACGGGGGGTAATGAAAAACTGTTTTTT. J is TRBJ1-4 and V is TRBV28, with D perhaps matching TRBD1 (5 bases). The CDR3 runs to 14 residues. CDR1 is MDHEN and CDR2 is SYDVKM in the germline V gene. V lost 5 bases and J 4 bases, leaving 11 bases between the germline ends.

Only a few counts were recorded for this clone. The gene calls are TRBV5-4 and TRBJ2-3, with D perhaps matching TRBD1 (6 bases). V was clipped by 2 bases and J by 6 bases, with 13 bases between them. Germline V gives CDR1 SGHNT, CDR2 YYREEE (reference sequence). The length of the CDR3 is 14 residues. The CDR3 DNA follows: TGTGCCAGCAGCTTAGGGGGTTTAGGGGATACGCAGTATTTT. It codes for CASSLGGLGDTQYF.

The chain links TRBV6-5 to TRBJ2-3; 10 bases line up with TRBD2. Per germline, CDR1 MNHEY and CDR2 SVGAGI. V was clipped by 8 bases and J by 6 bases; unmatched bases: 11. CDR3 length: 15 residues. This CDR3 is CASGSRGSGGDTQYF. The DNA for the CDR3 is TGTGCCAGCGGGTCGAGGGGTAGCGGGGGGGATACGCAGTATTTT.

V gene TRBV2 combines with J gene TRBJ1-2; TRBD1 is a possible D gene (5 bases). The CDR3 totals 16 residues. Trimming removed 0 bases from V and 7 bases from J, with 18 bases in between. Germline-derived CDR1 and CDR2 are SNHLY and FYNNEI. CDR3 DNA sequence: TGTGCCAGCAGTGAAGCCGGGGCCCCGGGGAGGGGTGGCTACACCTTC. This sequence encodes CASSEAGAPGRGGYTF.